This T cell receptor (beta chain) was obtained from a study of T-cell memory formation after mild COVID-19. General study results and limits: Certain responding clones were present in pre-infection memory, suggesting participation of cross-reactive memory.

From the 5' RACE reads, TCRdb called clonotypes with MiXCR, one entry per CDR3 protein. The sample has hundreds of thousands of distinct CDR3 sequences; about 20% are singletons. As concerns this clonotype: No antigen is known for it.

The TCR originated in an adult woman who had mild COVID-19 (a few samples of this study predate the infection). Cell type and time point are not known. Sequenced material: PBMCs or a T cell subset sorted from them (not recorded which).

The CDR3 is CASSSATGFRNIQYF. The DNA for the CDR3 is TGTGCCAGCAGTTCTGCGACCGGGTTCAGAAACATTCAGTACTTC. This chain joins TRBV12-3 or TRBV12-4 and TRBJ2-4; no clear D gene. This CDR3 has 15 residues. The V end lost 4 bases, the J end lost 6 bases, and 16 bases lay between the germline ends.